This T cell receptor (beta chain) stems from a study of long-term antiretroviral therapy in people with HIV. Study as a whole: Earliest sampling preceded the 2015 immediate-ART recommendation by about a decade.

immunoSEQ v3.0 was run at survey level. Assay: immunoSEQ multiplex PCR; the TCRdb copy retains only in-frame clones and omits some. Of about 35,000 clones listed, 80% to 90% are singletons. In its sample, this clone was seen a few times. V was shortened by 3 bases and J by 1 base, with 16 bases between the two germline ends. The CDR3 covers 17 residues. CDR1 and CDR2 (germline): SNHLY, FYNNEI. The receptor was derived from a man younger than 35 with HIV. The specimen was unsorted PBMCs, collected 2.2 years after starting antiretroviral therapy. The rearrangement joins TRBV2 to TRBJ1-5, with D hard to call. In nucleotides, the CDR3 is TGTGCCAGCAGTGAGAGACTAATGACCGGGAGCAATCAGCCCCAGCATTTT. It is translated as CASSERLMTGSNQPQHF.